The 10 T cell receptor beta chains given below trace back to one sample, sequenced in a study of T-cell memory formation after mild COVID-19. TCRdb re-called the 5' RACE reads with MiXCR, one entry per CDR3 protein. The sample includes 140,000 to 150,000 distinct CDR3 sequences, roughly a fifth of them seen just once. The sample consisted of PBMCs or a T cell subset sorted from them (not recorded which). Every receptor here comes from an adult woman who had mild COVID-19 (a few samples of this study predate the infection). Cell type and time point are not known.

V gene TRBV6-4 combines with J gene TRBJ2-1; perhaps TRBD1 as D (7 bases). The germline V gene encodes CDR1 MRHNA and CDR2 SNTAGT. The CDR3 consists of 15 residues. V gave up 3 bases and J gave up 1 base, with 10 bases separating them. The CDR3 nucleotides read TGTGCCAGCAGTGAGGAGGGGGCTTCCTACAATGAGCAGTTCTTC. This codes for CASSEEGASYNEQFF.

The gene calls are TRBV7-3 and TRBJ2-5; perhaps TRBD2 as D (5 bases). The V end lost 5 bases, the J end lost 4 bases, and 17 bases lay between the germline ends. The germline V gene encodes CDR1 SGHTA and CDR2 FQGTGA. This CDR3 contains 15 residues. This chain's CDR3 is CASSPFPASGETQYF. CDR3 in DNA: TGTGCCAGCAGCCCGTTCCCGGCCAGCGGAGAGACCCAGTACTTC.

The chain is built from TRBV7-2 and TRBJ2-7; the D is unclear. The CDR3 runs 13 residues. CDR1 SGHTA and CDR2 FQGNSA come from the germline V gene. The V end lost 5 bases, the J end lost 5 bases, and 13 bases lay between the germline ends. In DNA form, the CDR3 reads TGTGCCAGCAGCCCCCCCGGGTTCGACGAGCAGTACTTC. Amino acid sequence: CASSPPGFDEQYF.

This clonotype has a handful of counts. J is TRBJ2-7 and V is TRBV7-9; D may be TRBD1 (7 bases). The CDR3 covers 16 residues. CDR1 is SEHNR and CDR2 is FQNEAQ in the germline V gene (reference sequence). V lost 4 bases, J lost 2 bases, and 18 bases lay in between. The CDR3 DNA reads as TGTGCCAGCAGCTCTAGGGGGCAGGGGGGAACCTACGAGCAGTACTTC. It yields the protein CASSSRGQGGTYEQYF. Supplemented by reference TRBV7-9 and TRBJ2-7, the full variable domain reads DTGVSQNPRHKITKRGQNVTFRCDPISEHNRLYWYRQTLGQGPEFLTYFQNEAQLEKSRLLSDRFSAERPKGSFSTLEIQRTEQGDSAMYLCASSSRGQGGTYEQYFGPGTRLTVT.

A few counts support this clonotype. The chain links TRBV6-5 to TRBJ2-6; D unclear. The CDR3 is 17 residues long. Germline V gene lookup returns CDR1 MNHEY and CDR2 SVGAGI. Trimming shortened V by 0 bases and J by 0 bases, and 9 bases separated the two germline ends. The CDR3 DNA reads TGTGCCAGCAGTTACTCACGTTGGAGCTCTGGGGCCAACGTCCTGACTTTC. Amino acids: CASSYSRWSSGANVLTF.

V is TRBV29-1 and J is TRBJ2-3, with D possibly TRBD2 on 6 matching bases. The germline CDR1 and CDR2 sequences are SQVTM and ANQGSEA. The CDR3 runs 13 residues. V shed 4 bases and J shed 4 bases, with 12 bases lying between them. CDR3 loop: CSVARGPADTQYF. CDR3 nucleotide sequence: TGCAGCGTTGCGCGGGGTCCCGCAGATACGCAGTATTTT.

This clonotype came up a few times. The CDR3 here is CASSLPGTGTYNEQFF. CDR3 in DNA: TGTGCCAGCAGTTTACCGGGGACAGGGACCTACAATGAGCAGTTCTTC. The chain couples TRBV27 to TRBJ2-1; 9 positions agree with TRBD1. The CDR3 covers 16 residues. Trimming at V came to 2 bases and at J to 2 bases, leaving 4 bases not matched to a gene. The germline V gene has CDR1 MNHEY and CDR2 SMNVEV (reference sequence).

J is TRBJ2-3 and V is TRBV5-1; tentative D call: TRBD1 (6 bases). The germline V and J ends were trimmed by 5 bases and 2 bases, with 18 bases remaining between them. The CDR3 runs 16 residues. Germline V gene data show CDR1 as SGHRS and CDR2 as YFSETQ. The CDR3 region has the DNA TGCGCCAGCAGTCCTCCGGGACATGCAGCCACAGATACGCAGTATTTT. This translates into CASSPPGHAATDTQYF. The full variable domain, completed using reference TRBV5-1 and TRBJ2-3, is KAGVTQTPRYLIKTRGQQVTLSCSPISGHRSVSWYQQTPGQGLQFLFEYFSETQRNKGNFPGRFSGRQFSNSRSEMNVSTLELGDSALYLCASSPPGHAATDTQYFGPGTRLTVL.

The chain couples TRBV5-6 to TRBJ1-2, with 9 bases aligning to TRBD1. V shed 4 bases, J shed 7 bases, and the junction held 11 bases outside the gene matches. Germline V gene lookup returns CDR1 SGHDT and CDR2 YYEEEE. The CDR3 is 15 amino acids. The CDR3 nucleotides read TGTGCCAGCAGCCTTACCGGGACAGGGAATTTTGGCTACACCTTC. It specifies CASSLTGTGNFGYTF. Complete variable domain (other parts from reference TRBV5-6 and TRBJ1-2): DAGVTQSPTHLIKTRGQQVTLRCSPKSGHDTVSWYQQALGQGPQFIFQYYEEEERQRGNFPDRFSGHQFPNYSSELNVNALLLGDSALYLCASSLTGTGNFGYTFGSGTRLTVV.

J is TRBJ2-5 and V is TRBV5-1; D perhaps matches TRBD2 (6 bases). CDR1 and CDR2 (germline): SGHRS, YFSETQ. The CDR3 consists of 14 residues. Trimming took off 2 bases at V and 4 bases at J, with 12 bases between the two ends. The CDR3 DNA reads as TGCGCCAGCAGCTTCGGGGGTGGGCCAGAGACCCAGTACTTC. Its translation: CASSFGGGPETQYF.